The 4 T cell receptor beta chains presented below share a single source sample, sequenced in a study of blood T cell repertoires in COVID-19. Some clones are missing from TCRdb's copy, which holds only in-frame ones; the method was immunoSEQ multiplex PCR. The table records some 130,000 clones, around 82% of them present only once. The sample consisted of peripheral blood. The receptors shown here come from a man in his fifties or sixties with acute or convalescent COVID-19.

V usage is TRBV4-1 and J usage is TRBJ2-5, with 8 nucleotides matching TRBD2. After removal of 4 bases from V and 4 bases from J, the junction contained 5 bases not matched to a gene. The CDR3 has 14 amino acids. CDR1 MGHRA and CDR2 YSYEKL come from the germline V gene. CDR3 sequence (DNA): TGCGCCAGCAGCCCCGGGACTAGAGTAGAGACCCAGTACTTC. Translating gives CASSPGTRVETQYF.

This sequence joins TRBV2 and TRBJ1-6; D not resolved. The CDR3 runs to 15 residues. V shed 2 bases and J shed 6 bases, with 11 bases lying between them. CDR1 and CDR2 from the germline V gene are SNHLY and FYNNEI. The DNA of the CDR3 is TGTGCCAGCAGTGAATTGGTTACCAGTAATTCACCCCTCCACTTT. Its protein product is CASSELVTSNSPLHF. The full variable domain, in which reference TRBV2 and TRBJ1-6 provide the parts outside the CDR3, is EPEVTQTPSHQVTQMGQEVILRCVPISNHLYFYWYRQILGQKVEFLVSFYNNEISEKSEIFDDQFSVERPDGSNFTLKIRSTKLEDSAMYFCASSELVTSNSPLHFGNGTRLTVT.

V is TRBV6-5 and J is TRBJ1-2; 10 positions match TRBD1. The germline CDR1 and CDR2 sequences are MNHEY and SVGAGI. The V and J ends lost 6 bases and 0 bases, in that order; junction bases with no gene match: 4. The CDR3 extends over 15 amino acids. In DNA, the CDR3 is TGTGCCAGCAGGACAGGGGGCGTAGCTAACTATGGCTACACCTTC. Amino acid sequence: CASRTGGVANYGYTF.

This clone was observed a single time. This chain uses TRBV29-1 with TRBJ1-1; TRBD1 agrees at 7 bases. The J segment lost 5 bases and the V segment lost 7 bases, leaving 10 bases of the junction unmatched. Germline assignment: CDR1 SQVTM and CDR2 ANQGSEA. The CDR3 totals 13 residues. The DNA for the CDR3 is TGCAGCGGGATTGACAGGGTAAGGACTGAAGCTTTCTTT. The encoded protein is CSGIDRVRTEAFF.